This T cell receptor (beta chain) comes out of a study of molecular identifiers for immune sequencing clone quantification. Points from the study as a whole: Identical barcode-sharing TCR molecules could lead to underestimated sizes for highly expanded clones. In CMV-specific effectors, clones above 20 copies held over 99% of molecules; naive, under 1%.

The V end was cut by 4 bases, the J end by 4 bases, with 12 bases between. The CDR3 runs 14 residues. This clonotype showed up many times. The target antigen is unknown. Listed TCR primers and previously described methods were used for bulk TCR libraries. TCRdb passed the PCR reads through MiXCR, listing each CDR3 protein once. Among 490,000 or so distinct CDR3 sequences listed, roughly a fifth were seen once. Investigators produced naive CD8 libraries from about 21,000 to 970,000 sorted cells, drawing on 10%, 30% or 50% RNA. Sequenced material: naive CD8+ T cells from blood, with Jurkat cell RNA spiked in. Noted subset: FACS-sorted CD8+CD4-CCR7+CD45RA+ naive T cells. This clonotype was sampled from a human donor in good health. Some libraries in this study had Jurkat cell RNA spiked in. This rearrangement joins TRBV12-3 or TRBV12-4 to TRBJ2-3, with D perhaps TRBD2 (5 bases). Here the CDR3 reads CASSSARRADTQYF. Written as DNA, the CDR3 is TGTGCCAGCAGTTCCGCCCGGCGGGCAGATACGCAGTATTTT.